The source of this T cell receptor beta chain is a study of technical replicates of blood from four donors. Trimming left V 2 bases short and J 1 base short, with 11 bases between. Germline loops: CDR1 SGHTA, CDR2 FQGNSA. The CDR3 is made up of 15 amino acids. Some clones are missing from TCRdb's copy, which holds only in-frame ones; the method was immunoSEQ multiplex PCR. Of about 99,000 clones listed, roughly 96% are singletons. What was sequenced was T cells isolated from PBMCs. The clonotype originates from a human donor in good health. J is TRBJ1-1 and V is TRBV7-2, with D possibly TRBD1 on 6 matching bases. The CDR3 spells CASSLHGQRNTEAFF. The CDR3 nucleotides are TGTGCCAGCAGCTTACATGGACAGAGGAACACTGAAGCTTTCTTT. The variable domain in full, with the rest retrieved from reference TRBV7-2 and TRBJ1-1, is GAGVSQSPSNKVTEKGKDVELRCDPISGHTALYWYRQSLGQGLEFLIYFQGNSAPDKSGLPSDRFSAERTGGSVSTLTIQRTQQEDSAVYLCASSLHGQRNTEAFFGQGTRLTVV.